Below, 32 T cell receptor beta chains from the same sample are listed, as sequenced in a study of T cell responses to AZD1222 COVID-19 vaccine (dated by TCRdb to the early 2020s). Preparation of the library involved the immunoSEQ multiplex PCR assay. Sourced from immuneACCESS, this table was stored by TCRdb with only in-frame sequences that have V and J called. A share of the clones is absent; for the studies checked, an unresolved V gene accounts for under half, and the remainder has no known explanation. Recorded for this sample are 90,000 to 150,000 clones; approximately 90% of them occurred a single time. Clones ranked in the top ten supply approximately 2.6% of the sample. In light of the paper, this sample's time point label describes: about 28 days (+/-7) after the second vaccine dose. The material was peripheral blood, obtained 28 days after the second AZD1222 dose. The receptors stem from an adult who received the AZD1222 COVID-19 vaccine.

The genes are TRBV6-2 or TRBV6-3 and TRBJ2-6, with 8 bases aligning to TRBD1. V lost 6 bases to trimming and J lost 3 bases; unmatched junction nucleotides: 13. Germline assignment: CDR1 MNHEY and CDR2 SVGEGT. This CDR3 spans 18 amino acids. CDR3: CASRPGGQGALGANVLTF. CDR3 DNA sequence: TGTGCCAGCAGGCCTGGTGGTCAGGGGGCGCTTGGGGCCAACGTCCTGACTTTC.

Details on this clone: The sample holds other DNA sequences that translate to the same CDR3. The V and J genes are TRBV11-3 and TRBJ2-1; 13 bases map to TRBD2. The CDR3 consists of 16 residues. V trimming: 5 bases; J trimming: 7 bases; junction bases outside the gene matches: 8. The germline V gene has CDR1 SGHNT and CDR2 YENEEA. Here the CDR3 DNA reads TGTGCCAGCAGCCCAACTAGCGGGGGGGCGGGTAATGAGCAGTTCTTC. It codes for CASSPTSGGAGNEQFF.

V is TRBV7-2 and J is TRBJ2-5; 7 positions match TRBD1. CDR1 is SGHTA and CDR2 is FQGNSA in the germline V gene. The CDR3 has 14 residues. Unmatched junction bases numbered 3, after V lost 1 base and J lost 4 bases. CDR3 protein: CASSLDRGGETQYF. CDR3 in DNA: TGTGCCAGCAGCTTAGACAGGGGTGGAGAGACCCAGTACTTC.

This sequence joins TRBV7-2 and TRBJ1-2, with D perhaps matching TRBD1 (6 bases). This CDR3 contains 14 residues. V was clipped by 2 bases and J by 5 bases, with 12 bases between them. Germline loops: CDR1 SGHTA, CDR2 FQGNSA. In DNA, the CDR3 is TGTGCCAGCAGCTTACCCGGGACACCTTATGGCTACACCTTC. This encodes CASSLPGTPYGYTF.

This chain uses TRBV18 with TRBJ1-5; D call uncertain. The germline V gene has CDR1 KGHSH and CDR2 LQKENI. V was clipped by 5 bases and J by 4 bases, with 12 bases between them. The CDR3 contains 14 residues. The DNA for the CDR3 is TGTGCCAGCTCAGACTCTCAGGAAAATCAGCCCCAGCATTTT. Amino acid sequence: CASSDSQENQPQHF.

The chain has TRBV24-1 and TRBJ2-2; 7 bases line up with TRBD2. This CDR3 has 16 residues. CDR1 is KGHDR, CDR2 SFDVKD, per germline. V gave up 6 bases and J gave up 7 bases; unmatched junction bases: 13. The CDR3 nucleotides are TGTGCCACCAGTAGGAGCGGGACTGACCTACTCGGGGAGCTGTTTTTT. This sequence encodes CATSRSGTDLLGELFF.

This chain joins TRBV5-6 and TRBJ1-5; D remains ambiguous. Germline CDR1 and CDR2: SGHDT and YYEEEE. This CDR3 is 15 amino acids long. Between the trimmed V and J ends, which lost 5 bases and 4 bases, there was a span of 16 bases. The CDR3 DNA reads TGTGCCAGCAGTCGACAAACACTAGGGAATCAGCCCCAGCATTTT. Protein sequence: CASSRQTLGNQPQHF.

This clone was picked up one time. The chain has TRBV6-1 and TRBJ1-1; D unclear. With 2 bases removed from V and 1 base from J, the gap between germline ends came to 11 bases. Germline V gene lookup returns CDR1 MNHNS and CDR2 SASEGT. The CDR3 is 15 residues long. CDR3 loop: CASSESRTENTEAFF. The CDR3 bases are TGTGCCAGCAGTGAATCAAGGACGGAGAACACTGAAGCTTTCTTT.

V gene TRBV5-3 combines with J gene TRBJ1-4; 7 nucleotides align to TRBD1. TRBV5-3 is an open reading frame, and its role is uncertain. Losses at the gene ends were 3 bases for V and 8 bases for J; bases not matched to a gene: 10. The CDR3 has 15 amino acids. This CDR3 is CARSYQTGRGEKLFF. DNA for the CDR3: TGTGCCAGAAGCTACCAGACAGGGAGGGGGGAAAAACTGTTTTTT.

The V call is TRBV27, the J call TRBJ1-5; D possibly corresponds to TRBD1 (5 bases). The CDR3 extends over 15 amino acids. V was shortened by 6 bases and J by 5 bases, with 17 bases between the two germline ends. CDR1 and CDR2 from the germline V gene are MNHEY and SMNVEV (reference sequence). The CDR3 DNA follows: TGTGCCAGCAGCGTGTCAAGGGGAAAGGATCAGCCCCAGCATTTT. It codes for CASSVSRGKDQPQHF.

This sequence joins TRBV6-5 and TRBJ2-1; possibly TRBD1 or TRBD2 for D (5 bases each). V dropped 8 bases and J dropped 5 bases, with 7 bases sitting between them. This CDR3 is 11 amino acids long. CDR1 and CDR2 (germline): MNHEY, SVGAGI. DNA of the CDR3: TGTGCCAGCCAGGGAGACAATGAGCAGTTCTTC. Protein product: CASQGDNEQFF.

The gene calls are TRBV6-5 and TRBJ1-4; unclear D gene. Trimming took off 6 bases at V and 0 bases at J, with 11 bases between the two ends. The CDR3 sequence is 15 residues long. CDR1 MNHEY and CDR2 SVGAGI come from the germline V gene. The CDR3 DNA follows: TGTGCCAGCAGGCGGAGGCCCGCAACTAATGAAAAACTGTTTTTT. Translation: CASRRRPATNEKLFF.

Only one count was recorded for this clone. This sequence joins TRBV7-2 and TRBJ1-5; D possibly corresponds to TRBD1 (5 bases). CDR1 and CDR2 from the germline V gene are SGHTA and FQGNSA. With 5 bases removed from V and 4 bases from J, the gap between germline ends came to 12 bases. The CDR3 contains 14 residues. CDR3 in DNA: TGTGCCAGCAGCCTTTCGGGGGGGAATCAGCCCCAGCATTTT. It specifies CASSLSGGNQPQHF.

CDR3 in DNA: TGTGCCAGCTCATCGGGACAGGGGAGTGGGAACACTGAAGCTTTCTTT. Its protein product is CASSSGQGSGNTEAFF. J is TRBJ1-1 and V is TRBV18; the match to TRBD1 covers 10 bases. Germline CDR1 is KGHSH and CDR2 is LQKENI. V was pared by 5 bases and J by 1 base, with 7 bases of the junction left unmatched. This CDR3 contains 16 residues.

The chain links TRBV19 to TRBJ1-1; possibly TRBD1 for D (6 bases). Germline values: CDR1 LNHDA, CDR2 SQIVND (reference sequence). The CDR3 consists of 14 residues. Trimming removed 4 bases from V and 4 bases from J, with 13 bases in between. The DNA for the CDR3 is TGTGCCAGTAGTACCGGACAGCGGTCCACTGAAGCTTTCTTT. Translating it yields CASSTGQRSTEAFF.

This clone was counted a few times. This chain links TRBV5-5 with TRBJ1-5, with D tentatively TRBD1 (5 bases). The CDR3 spans 16 residues. CDR1 is SGHKS, CDR2 YYEKEE, per germline (reference sequence). Trimming took off 2 bases at V and 4 bases at J, with 16 bases between the two ends. CDR3 nucleotide sequence: TGTGCCAGCAGCTTACACTCGGGACGGGGAAATCAGCCCCAGCATTTT. It specifies CASSLHSGRGNQPQHF.

This sequence joins TRBV5-1 and TRBJ2-5; 8 bases map to TRBD2. Germline V gene sequence: CDR1 SGHRS, CDR2 YFSETQ. V lost 4 bases and J lost 5; bases outside the gene matches: 4. CDR3 size: 13 residues. DNA for the CDR3: TGCGCCAGCAGCAGCGGGGGATCGGAGACCCAGTACTTC. Protein sequence: CASSSGGSETQYF.

About this clone itself: The sample carries other DNA sequences with the same CDR3. The chain links TRBV18 to TRBJ1-1, with D unclear. Looked up from germline, CDR1 is KGHSH and CDR2 is LQKENI. Trimming removed 2 bases at V and 1 base at J, with 2 bases between. CDR3 length: 12 amino acids. CDR3 residues: CASSPENTEAFF. For the CDR3, the DNA is TGTGCCAGCTCACCAGAGAACACTGAAGCTTTCTTT.

J is TRBJ1-2 and V is TRBV12-3 or TRBV12-4; 9 bases line up with TRBD1. The junction had 3 bases not matched to a gene; V was cut back by 6 bases and J by 4 bases. CDR3 size: 13 residues. CDR3: CASRGGQGYGYTF. Written as DNA, the CDR3 is TGTGCCAGCAGGGGGGGACAGGGCTATGGCTACACCTTC.

There are a few counts of this clone. J is TRBJ2-3 and V is TRBV5-1; 11 positions match TRBD2. Trimming took 5 bases from V and 5 from J; bases not matched to a gene: 7. In germline, CDR1 is SGHRS, CDR2 YFSETQ. The CDR3 contains 15 residues. The DNA for the CDR3 is TGCGCCAGCAGGTCGGGACTAGCGGCGGGAGATACGCAGTATTTT. Amino acids: CASRSGLAAGDTQYF.

This clone came up once. The chain employs TRBV6-1 and TRBJ2-1; D unclear. V was cut by 1 base and J by 0 bases, with 7 bases left in between. Germline V gene lookup returns CDR1 MNHNS and CDR2 SASEGT. This CDR3 comprises 15 residues. The CDR3 region has the DNA TGTGCCAGCAGTGAAGGTTTGAGCTCCTACAATGAGCAGTTCTTC. Translating gives CASSEGLSSYNEQFF.

The gene calls are TRBV4-3 and TRBJ1-2, with TRBD1 as a possible D gene (5 bases). Germline values: CDR1 LGHNA, CDR2 YSLEER. The CDR3 spans 14 residues. V lost 0 bases, J lost 3 bases, and 8 bases lay in between. CDR3 residues: CASSQELGDYGYTF. In DNA form, the CDR3 reads TGCGCCAGCAGCCAAGAGTTGGGGGACTATGGCTACACCTTC.

This sequence joins TRBV7-2 and TRBJ1-4; TRBD1 is a possible D gene (6 bases). Between the trimmed V and J ends, which lost 5 bases and 3 bases, there was a span of 10 bases. The CDR3 is 14 residues long. The germline V gene encodes CDR1 SGHTA and CDR2 FQGNSA. CDR3 in DNA: TGTGCCAGCAGCCTACAGGGTTCTAATGAAAAACTGTTTTTT. It encodes CASSLQGSNEKLFF.

The rearrangement links TRBV7-9 to TRBJ2-5, with D perhaps assigned TRBD1 or TRBD2 (5 bases each). The V end was cut by 3 bases, the J end by 5 bases, with 10 bases between. There are 13 residues in the CDR3. Germline V CDR1 and CDR2: SEHNR, FQNEAQ (reference sequence). Here the CDR3 reads CASSFRGAETQYF. The CDR3 DNA follows: TGTGCCAGCAGCTTCCGGGGCGCCGAGACCCAGTACTTC.

The V and J genes are TRBV7-2 and TRBJ1-1; D not resolved. CDR1 is SGHTA and CDR2 is FQGNSA in the germline V gene. Trimming pared 3 bases from V and 4 bases from J, leaving 12 bases between. The CDR3 has 14 amino acids. CDR3 in amino acids: CASSFEGIGTEAFF. In DNA form, the CDR3 reads TGTGCCAGCAGCTTTGAGGGTATCGGCACTGAAGCTTTCTTT.

The genes are TRBV18 and TRBJ1-1; no clear D. Per the germline V gene, CDR1 is KGHSH and CDR2 is LQKENI. The CDR3 has 12 amino acids. Trimming stripped 1 base from V and 1 base from J, with 1 base between. The CDR3: CASSPRNTEAFF. In DNA form, the CDR3 reads TGTGCCAGCTCACCACGGAACACTGAAGCTTTCTTT. Filled out from reference TRBV18 and TRBJ1-1, the complete variable domain reads NAGVMQNPRHLVRRRGQEARLRCSPMKGHSHVYWYRQLPEEGLKFMVYLQKENIIDESGMPKERFSAEFPKEGPSILRIQQVVRGDSAAYFCASSPRNTEAFFGQGTRLTVV.

CDR3 DNA sequence: TGTGCCAGCCTTTCCTCTAGGCAGCTACCCTCTGGAAACACCATATATTTT. Amino acids: CASLSSRQLPSGNTIYF. The chain has TRBV28 and TRBJ1-3; D remains ambiguous. The CDR3 is 17 amino acids. V gave up 8 bases and J gave up 0 bases, with 20 bases separating them. CDR1 is MDHEN, CDR2 SYDVKM, per germline. Full variable domain (missing parts from reference TRBV28 and TRBJ1-3): DVKVTQSSRYLVKRTGEKVFLECVQDMDHENMFWYRQDPGLGLRLIYFSYDVKMKEKGDIPEGYSVSREKKERFSLILESASTNQTSMYLCASLSSRQLPSGNTIYFGEGSWLTVV.

The chain combines TRBV9 with TRBJ1-3; the match to TRBD1 covers 8 bases. The CDR3 sequence is 17 residues long. V lost 1 base to trimming and J lost 4 bases; unmatched junction nucleotides: 10. Germline V gene data show CDR1 as SGDLS and CDR2 as YYNGEE. The CDR3 sequence: CASSVRQDREVGNTIYF. The CDR3 nucleotides are TGTGCCAGCAGCGTAAGGCAGGACAGGGAGGTCGGAAACACCATATATTTT.

The rearrangement links TRBV15 to TRBJ1-4, with D possibly TRBD1 on 6 matching bases. V lost 3 bases, J lost 4 bases, and 12 bases lay in between. Germline CDR1 is LNHNV and CDR2 is YYDKDF (reference sequence). The CDR3 totals 15 residues. The DNA for the CDR3 is TGTGCCACCAGCAGTCAGGACAGAAGTAATGAAAAACTGTTTTTT. As protein: CATSSQDRSNEKLFF.

The chain is built from TRBV7-2 and TRBJ1-6; 10 nucleotides align to TRBD1. V shed 5 bases and J 10 bases; nucleotides not matched to a gene: 8. The CDR3 extends over 15 amino acids. Germline-derived CDR1 and CDR2 are SGHTA and FQGNSA. This chain's CDR3 is CASSQGGTGESPLHF. CDR3 coding DNA: TGTGCCAGCAGCCAAGGGGGGACAGGGGAATCACCCCTCCACTTT.

V gene TRBV3-1 (or the pseudogene TRBV3-2) combines with J gene TRBJ1-6, with 8 positions matching TRBD1. This CDR3 is 16 amino acids long. Germline V gene lookup returns CDR1 LGHDT and CDR2 YNNKEL (reference sequence). Trimming removed 3 bases from V and 9 bases from J; junction bases left unmatched: 10. The CDR3 DNA sequence: TGTGCCAGCAGCCAGGTCTCAGGGGGCTCTGGTTCACCCCTCCACTTT. Translated, it gives CASSQVSGGSGSPLHF.

The CDR3, as DNA: TGTGCCAGCAGTGAAAGAAGGAACACTGAAGCTTTCTTT. It encodes CASSERRNTEAFF. This chain joins TRBV2 and TRBJ1-1; D ambiguous. V gave up 2 bases and J gave up 1 base, with 5 bases separating them. The CDR3 is 13 amino acids. Germline V gives CDR1 SNHLY, CDR2 FYNNEI.